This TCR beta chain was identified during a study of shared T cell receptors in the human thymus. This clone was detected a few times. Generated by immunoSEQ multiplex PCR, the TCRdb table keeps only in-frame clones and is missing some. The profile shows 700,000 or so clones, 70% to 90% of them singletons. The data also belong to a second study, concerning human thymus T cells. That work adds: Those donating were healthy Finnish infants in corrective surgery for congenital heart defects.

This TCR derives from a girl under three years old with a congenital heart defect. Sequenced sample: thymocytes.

The CDR3 loop reads CASQLDRGESGNTIYF. The CDR3 DNA reads TGCGCCAGCCAGTTAGACAGGGGAGAATCTGGAAACACCATATATTTT. The gene calls are TRBV10-1 and TRBJ1-3, with 8 bases that match TRBD1. Germline trimming cut 8 bases from V and 1 base from J; bases unmatched to any gene: 10. The CDR3 spans 16 residues. Germline V gene data show CDR1 as WNHNN and CDR2 as SYGVQD (reference sequence).